These 29 T cell receptor beta chains were sequenced from one sample in a study of cytomegalovirus exposure and HLA in healthy donors. The PCR ran on 60 Vbeta and 13 Jbeta primers. Generated by immunoSEQ multiplex PCR, the TCRdb table keeps only in-frame clones and is missing some. The data contain roughly 140,000 clones, roughly two thirds of them singletons. Sequencing was done on a sample of PBMCs. These receptors all come from a human donor in good health.

This clone turned up a few times. The chain uses TRBV5-5 and TRBJ1-6; D possibly corresponds to TRBD1 (5 bases). CDR1 is SGHKS, CDR2 YYEKEE, per germline (reference sequence). Trimming removed 7 bases at V and 4 bases at J, with 24 bases between. This CDR3 has 18 amino acids. The CDR3 here is CASSPSATLGGYNSPLHF. In DNA form, the CDR3 reads TGTGCCAGCTCCCCCTCGGCGACGCTGGGGGGTTATAATTCACCCCTCCACTTT.

The chain uses TRBV28 and TRBJ2-3; 7 bases match TRBD1. The trim removed 4 bases at V and 4 bases at J, leaving 5 bases unmatched. The CDR3 totals 14 residues. The germline V gene encodes CDR1 MDHEN and CDR2 SYDVKM. CDR3 residues: CASSWTGPSDTQYF. Here the CDR3 DNA reads TGTGCCAGCAGTTGGACAGGCCCCTCAGATACGCAGTATTTT.

CDR3: CASSWAGTSGGAEETQYF. The CDR3 region has the DNA TGTGCCAGCAGCTGGGCAGGGACTAGCGGGGGGGCGGAAGAGACCCAGTACTTC. J is TRBJ2-5 and V is TRBV7-2; 16 bases align to TRBD2. The CDR3 runs to 18 residues. Per germline, CDR1 SGHTA and CDR2 FQGNSA. The V gene end was trimmed by 4 bases and the J gene end by 3 bases; junction bases not matched to a gene: 8.

This chain joins TRBV20-1 and TRBJ2-3, with 8 bases that match TRBD2. CDR1 and CDR2 (germline): DFQATT, SNEGSKA (reference sequence). The CDR3 covers 11 residues. Losses at the gene ends were 4 bases for V and 13 bases for J; bases not matched to a gene: 7. CDR3 nucleotides: TGCAGTGCTATGGGCGGGAGGAAAAAGTATTTT. It encodes CSAMGGRKKYF.

The chain couples TRBV27 to TRBJ2-5, with a weak D call TRBD2 (5 bases). V gave up 7 bases and J gave up 3 bases, with 18 bases separating them. CDR1 is MNHEY, CDR2 SMNVEV, per germline (reference sequence). The CDR3 runs to 15 residues. CDR3 nucleotide sequence: TGTGCCAGCACCCCCCAAGGAGCGGCTAAAGAGACCCAGTACTTC. This sequence encodes CASTPQGAAKETQYF.

This chain uses TRBV30 with TRBJ1-1; D gene ambiguous. The CDR3 consists of 11 residues. The V gene lost 1 base and the J gene lost 8 bases, with 8 bases spanning the gap. Germline CDR1 reads GTSNPN; CDR2 reads SVGIG (reference sequence). CDR3 in amino acids: CAWSALQEAFF. CDR3 DNA: TGTGCCTGGAGTGCCCTCCAGGAAGCTTTCTTT.

Only a few counts were recorded for this clone. This sequence joins TRBV10-3 and TRBJ1-1, with a weak D call TRBD1 (5 bases). V was clipped by 3 bases and J by 6 bases, with 11 bases between them. In germline, CDR1 is ENHRY, CDR2 SYGVKD. The CDR3 is 13 amino acids. The CDR3 DNA sequence: TGTGCCATCAGTGACAGGGAAGGCGCTGAAGCTTTCTTT. This sequence encodes CAISDREGAEAFF.

This clone was observed a single time. The chain uses TRBV11-2 and TRBJ2-5; tentatively, D is TRBD1 (5 bases). Germline V gene data show CDR1 as SGHAT and CDR2 as FQNNGV. This CDR3 region has 13 residues. The V gene lost 0 bases and the J gene lost 4 bases, with 6 bases spanning the gap. The CDR3 region has the DNA TGTGCCAGCAGCTTAGAAAGGGGAGAGACCCAGTACTTC. It yields the protein CASSLERGETQYF.

This clone was seen a handful of times. The chain recombines TRBV27 with TRBJ1-2; 9 positions agree with TRBD1. Germline CDR1 is MNHEY and CDR2 is SMNVEV (reference sequence). The J segment lost 4 bases and the V segment lost 6 bases, leaving 6 bases of the junction unmatched. This CDR3 has 14 residues. The CDR3, as DNA: TGTGCCAGCAGCCCATCGGGACAGGGCTATGGCTACACCTTC. Translating gives CASSPSGQGYGYTF.

The V and J genes are TRBV5-1 and TRBJ1-2; D remains ambiguous. This CDR3 spans 13 amino acids. V lost 8 bases to trimming and J lost 3 bases, with 14 bases between them. The germline V gene encodes CDR1 SGHRS and CDR2 YFSETQ. The CDR3 DNA reads as TGCGCCAGTACAGTTGACATAGACTATGGCTACACCTTC. This gives the protein CASTVDIDYGYTF.

The rearrangement links TRBV6-6 to TRBJ2-3; 10 positions agree with TRBD2. The J segment lost 4 bases and the V segment lost 6 bases, leaving 10 bases of the junction unmatched. This CDR3 has 16 residues. From germline, CDR1 is MNHNY and CDR2 SVGAGI (reference sequence). Here the CDR3 reads CASRTSSGRASDTQYF. The CDR3 DNA reads TGTGCCAGCAGAACCAGCAGCGGGAGGGCCTCAGATACGCAGTATTTT.

This clone occurred a few times. The V and J genes are TRBV5-1 and TRBJ2-7; the match to TRBD1 covers 8 bases. The CDR3 contains 14 residues. Germline V CDR1 and CDR2: SGHRS, YFSETQ. V gave up 4 bases and J gave up 0 bases; unmatched junction bases: 3. CDR3 bases: TGCGCCAGCAGCCCGGGACAGGTCTCCTACGAGCAGTACTTC. Residues: CASSPGQVSYEQYF.

The chain employs TRBV2 and TRBJ2-5; unclear D gene. This CDR3 is 15 amino acids long. Germline V gene data show CDR1 as SNHLY and CDR2 as FYNNEI. Trimming removed 0 bases at V and 4 bases at J, with 12 bases between. The CDR3 DNA reads as TGTGCCAGCAGTGAAGCCGGGTTTGGTCGAGAGACCCAGTACTTC. This encodes CASSEAGFGRETQYF.

This sequence joins TRBV4-1 and TRBJ2-3; 12 nucleotides align to TRBD2. The CDR3 runs 17 residues. The V and J ends lost 4 bases and 4 bases, in that order; junction bases with no gene match: 9. The germline gives CDR1 MGHRA, CDR2 YSYEKL. CDR3 sequence: CASSRQTSGGPSDTQYF. Written as DNA, the CDR3 is TGCGCCAGCAGCCGACAGACTAGCGGGGGACCCTCAGATACGCAGTATTTT.

The chain combines TRBV14 with TRBJ1-1; TRBD1 is a possible D gene (6 bases). The germline V and J ends were trimmed by 4 bases and 4 bases, with 16 bases remaining between them. This CDR3 region has 15 residues. Germline CDR1 is SGHDN and CDR2 is FVKESK. This CDR3 reads CASSPRRGRATEAFF. In nucleotides, the CDR3 is TGTGCCAGCAGCCCTCGGAGGGGGAGGGCCACTGAAGCTTTCTTT.

The genes are TRBV2 and TRBJ2-7; tentatively, D is TRBD1 (6 bases). Trimming left V 4 bases short and J 0 bases short, with 19 bases between. This CDR3 comprises 17 residues. Germline CDR1 reads SNHLY; CDR2 reads FYNNEI. In DNA form, the CDR3 reads TGTGCCAGCAGTGTCTCCCTAGACAGGAGCGTCTCCTACGAGCAGTACTTC. It translates to CASSVSLDRSVSYEQYF.

V usage is TRBV29-1 and J usage is TRBJ2-6, with 11 bases that match TRBD1. This CDR3 region has 18 residues. The germline gives CDR1 SQVTM, CDR2 ANQGSEA. V lost 5 bases and J lost 0; bases outside the gene matches: 9. Here the CDR3 reads CSVFLGTGGYSGANVLTF. CDR3 nucleotides: TGCAGCGTTTTCCTGGGGACAGGGGGTTACTCTGGGGCCAACGTCCTGACTTTC.

The chain couples TRBV5-4 to TRBJ2-7, with a weak D call TRBD2 (7 bases). Trimming stripped 2 bases from V and 3 bases from J, with 21 bases between. The CDR3 is made up of 17 amino acids. Germline V CDR1 and CDR2: SGHNT, YYREEE (reference sequence). CDR3 DNA: TGTGCCAGCAGCTTTCAACCAACGGGGGGCTTAGTCTACGAGCAGTACTTC. The encoded protein is CASSFQPTGGLVYEQYF.

The table lists this clone with a few counts. J is TRBJ1-1 and V is TRBV7-9; D remains ambiguous. The CDR3 is made up of 15 amino acids. CDR1 and CDR2 (germline): SEHNR, FQNEAQ (reference sequence). V lost 2 bases to trimming and J lost 0 bases, with 10 bases between them. The CDR3 DNA sequence: TGTGCCAGCAGCTTAAAGGAGGGCATGAACACTGAAGCTTTCTTT. It is translated as CASSLKEGMNTEAFF.

The chain has TRBV6-5 and TRBJ1-1; the D is unclear. This CDR3 region has 14 residues. CDR1 and CDR2 from the germline V gene are MNHEY and SVGAGI. The ends were cut back, 2 bases at V and 10 bases at J, with 17 bases in the middle. CDR3 coding DNA: TGTGCCAGCAGTTACGGGCAGGTCGTCGGTGGAGCTTTCTTT. Encoded protein: CASSYGQVVGGAFF.

The chain uses TRBV5-1 and TRBJ2-5; D unresolved. Trimming left V 4 bases short and J 0 bases short, with 16 bases between. The CDR3 is 16 amino acids. Germline CDR1 and CDR2: SGHRS and YFSETQ. In nucleotides, the CDR3 is TGCGCCAGCAGCACCACCCCATCAGTGAACCAAGAGACCCAGTACTTC. Translation: CASSTTPSVNQETQYF.

The chain joins TRBV5-1 to TRBJ2-3; TRBD2 aligns across 12 bases. The CDR3 sequence is 16 residues long. V shed 4 bases and J 1 base; nucleotides not matched to a gene: 4. Per germline, CDR1 SGHRS and CDR2 YFSETQ. CDR3 loop: CASSPGLAGRTDTQYF. In DNA form, the CDR3 reads TGCGCCAGCAGCCCCGGACTAGCGGGGCGCACAGATACGCAGTATTTT.

This clone was seen more than once but under ten times. V and J are TRBV7-8 and TRBJ1-2; D perhaps matches TRBD1 (5 bases). The germline V and J ends were trimmed by 1 base and 4 bases, with 10 bases remaining between them. CDR1 is SGHVS, CDR2 FQNEAQ, per germline. This CDR3 contains 14 residues. CDR3 DNA sequence: TGTGCCAGCAGCTTAGAAGGGGCCCTCTATGGCTACACCTTC. As protein: CASSLEGALYGYTF.

The rearrangement uses TRBV11-1 and TRBJ2-1, with a possible D match to TRBD2 (6 bases). This CDR3 spans 15 amino acids. V was pared by 2 bases and J by 4 bases, with 12 bases between. Germline CDR1 reads SGHAT; CDR2 reads FQDESV (reference sequence). The CDR3 DNA reads TGTGCCAGCAGCTTACTCTCCGGGGGATACAATGAGCAGTTCTTC. This gives the protein CASSLLSGGYNEQFF.

A single count supports this clone. V is TRBV4-1 and J is TRBJ2-7, with TRBD2 identical over 12 bases. The CDR3 sequence is 14 residues long. From germline, CDR1 is MGHRA and CDR2 YSYEKL. The ends lost 1 base at V and 7 bases at J; junction bases unmatched: 2. This chain's CDR3 is CASSQGLAGVEQYF. CDR3 sequence (DNA): TGCGCCAGCAGCCAAGGACTAGCGGGGGTAGAGCAGTACTTC.

This chain connects TRBV4-1 to TRBJ2-1; TRBD2 agrees at 7 bases. CDR1 is MGHRA and CDR2 is YSYEKL in the germline V gene. The CDR3 covers 18 residues. The J segment lost 0 bases and the V segment lost 0 bases, leaving 8 bases of the junction unmatched. CDR3 sequence: CASSQDRVAGASYNEQFF. DNA for the CDR3: TGCGCCAGCAGCCAAGATCGGGTAGCGGGCGCCTCCTACAATGAGCAGTTCTTC.

V and J are TRBV19 and TRBJ1-5; D is perhaps TRBD1 (6 bases). CDR3 length: 17 amino acids. V was pared by 2 bases and J by 1 base, with 15 bases between. Germline loops: CDR1 LNHDA, CDR2 SQIVND (reference sequence). CDR3 sequence (DNA): TGTGCCAGTAGTATATCCCACAGGGTATGGAGCAATCAGCCCCAGCATTTT. Translated, it gives CASSISHRVWSNQPQHF.

In this sample, this clone turned up a few times. V is TRBV30 and J is TRBJ2-6, with 9 bases that match TRBD1. This CDR3 comprises 20 residues. The V gene end was trimmed by 2 bases and the J gene end by 0 bases; junction bases not matched to a gene: 14. Germline assignment: CDR1 GTSNPN and CDR2 SVGIG (reference sequence). CDR3 sequence reads: CAWSTYALGQGPSGANVLTF. CDR3 nucleotide sequence: TGTGCCTGGAGTACGTATGCCCTGGGACAGGGACCCTCTGGGGCCAACGTCCTGACTTTC.

This sequence joins TRBV2 and TRBJ1-1; possible D gene TRBD1, 6 bases. V dropped 8 bases and J dropped 0 bases, with 16 bases sitting between them. The CDR3 is 15 amino acids. Germline-derived CDR1 and CDR2 are SNHLY and FYNNEI. As DNA, the CDR3 is TGTGCCAGCTGGGGGGGCCAGAGTTTGAACACTGAAGCTTTCTTT. Protein product: CASWGGQSLNTEAFF.